The present entry profiles one T cell receptor beta chain with its context. The data were obtained in a study of cytomegalovirus exposure and HLA in healthy donors. For the study at large: In terms of ancestry, the Caucasian-associated cluster contained about four fifths of the 350 to 450 genotyped donors.

PCR amplification relied on 60 Vbeta primers (plus 13 Jbeta primers). Sequencing used immunoSEQ multiplex PCR; TCRdb keeps in-frame clones, though not all of them. The sample has about 110,000 clones, roughly 67% seen once. With 3 bases clipped from V and 9 bases from J, the junction kept 14 bases outside the gene matches. Germline CDR1 MGHRA, CDR2 YSYEKL. The CDR3 consists of 17 residues. The source material was PBMCs. V is TRBV4-1 and J is TRBJ2-1; TRBD2 matches at 10 bases. This TCR derives from a man between 18 and 29 years old in good health and CMV-seropositive. The DNA of the CDR3 is TGCGCCAGCAGCCACCTACGGTCTACTAGCGGGGATCGTGAGCAGTTCTTC. Translation gives CASSHLRSTSGDREQFF.